This T cell receptor beta chain was sequenced in a study of a mutant IDH1 vaccine in newly diagnosed glioma. Study details: Of the patients given treatment, approximately 62% were male and approximately 40% were female, and a mean age of about 44 years was recorded. Antecedent treatment encompassed radiotherapy, temozolomide, or their combination; the majority received both. Findings of the study overall: Researchers report vaccine-induced immune responses in less than 95% of patients.

V shed 8 bases and J shed 6 bases, with 16 bases lying between them. Germline V gives CDR1 GTSNPN, CDR2 SVGIG (reference sequence). The CDR3 runs to 12 residues. Specified time point: baseline, week 1 (first vaccination visit). Treatment of the sample: pre-vaccination baseline after standard-of-care therapy. Points on this clone: Its target is not known.

The repertoire was sequenced with immunoSEQ multiplex PCR; TCRdb's copy has only in-frame clones and lacks some. The sample shows tens of thousands of clones, over 75% of them seen only once. V usage is TRBV30 and J usage is TRBJ1-2, with a weak D call TRBD1 (6 bases). Sequences were derived from PBMCs, sampled from a glioma patient treated with radiotherapy, temozolomide or both. The origin of this receptor is a man aged 40-49 years with glioma. Some clones in this sample may be carry-over from other donors' samples. DNA for the CDR3: TGTGCCAGCCACGGGGGGGGCCATGGCTACACCTTC. Residues: CASHGGGHGYTF.